This TCR beta chain is from a study of T cell responses to AZD1222 COVID-19 vaccine. Sequencing used immunoSEQ multiplex PCR; TCRdb keeps in-frame clones, though not all of them. The repertoire consists of 150,000 to 200,000 clones, with 87% occurring once and the leading ten covering 2.5% to 3%. The CDR3 has 12 residues. The germline V and J ends were trimmed by 7 bases and 4 bases, with 10 bases remaining between them. Germline CDR1 reads SNHLY; CDR2 reads FYNNEI. This chain connects TRBV2 to TRBJ1-2; no clear D gene. The sequencing used peripheral blood, collected on day 0 of MenACWY control vaccination. This TCR derives from an adult in good health. The DNA for the CDR3 is TGTGCCAGCACTGTCCGAATCTATGGCTACACCTTC. Residues: CASTVRIYGYTF. Full variable domain (rest looked up from reference TRBV2 and TRBJ1-2): EPEVTQTPSHQVTQMGQEVILRCVPISNHLYFYWYRQILGQKVEFLVSFYNNEISEKSEIFDDQFSVERPDGSNFTLKIRSTKLEDSAMYFCASTVRIYGYTFGSGTRLTVV.